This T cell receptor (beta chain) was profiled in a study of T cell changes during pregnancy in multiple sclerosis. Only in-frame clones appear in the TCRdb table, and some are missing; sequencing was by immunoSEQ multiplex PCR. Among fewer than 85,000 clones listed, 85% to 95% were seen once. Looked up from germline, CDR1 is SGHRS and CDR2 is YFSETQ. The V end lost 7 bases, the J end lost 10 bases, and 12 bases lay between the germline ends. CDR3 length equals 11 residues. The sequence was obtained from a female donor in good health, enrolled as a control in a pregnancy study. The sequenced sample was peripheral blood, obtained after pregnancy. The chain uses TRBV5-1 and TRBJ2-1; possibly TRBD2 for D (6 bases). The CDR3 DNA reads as TGCGCCAGCGGGCGGGAAGGGGAGCAGTTCTTC. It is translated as CASGREGEQFF.